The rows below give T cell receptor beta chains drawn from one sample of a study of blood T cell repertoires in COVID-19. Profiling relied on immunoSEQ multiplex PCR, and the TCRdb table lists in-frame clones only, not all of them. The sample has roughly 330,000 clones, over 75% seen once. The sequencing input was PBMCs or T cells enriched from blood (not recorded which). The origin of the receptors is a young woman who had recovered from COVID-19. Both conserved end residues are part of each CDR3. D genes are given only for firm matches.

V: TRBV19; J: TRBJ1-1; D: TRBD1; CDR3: CASSIATGVTEAFF; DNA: TGTGCCAGTAGTATAGCGACAGGGGTCACTGAAGCTTTCTTT
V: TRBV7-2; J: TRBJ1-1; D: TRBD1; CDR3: CASSLYPLYGGGRNTEAFF; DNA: TGTGCCAGCAGCTTATACCCCCTATATGGAGGGGGCCGGAACACTGAAGCTTTCTTT
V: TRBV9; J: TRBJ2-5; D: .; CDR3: CASSVGLSGETQYF; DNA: TGTGCCAGCAGCGTCGGACTGTCAGGAGAGACCCAGTACTTC
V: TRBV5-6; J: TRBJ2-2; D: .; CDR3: CASSLRQPNTGELFF; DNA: TGTGCCAGCAGCTTGAGACAGCCGAACACCGGGGAGCTGTTTTTT
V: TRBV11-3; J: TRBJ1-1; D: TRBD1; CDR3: CASSSDRETEAFF; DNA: TGTGCCAGCAGCTCCGACAGGGAAACTGAAGCTTTCTTT
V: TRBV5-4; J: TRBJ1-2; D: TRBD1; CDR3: CASSLDSRTGAEGYTF; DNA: TGTGCCAGCAGCTTGGATTCAAGGACAGGGGCGGAAGGCTACACCTTC
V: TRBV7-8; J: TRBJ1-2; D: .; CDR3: CASSLEESNYGYTF; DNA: TGTGCCAGCAGCTTAGAAGAGTCAAACTATGGCTACACCTTC
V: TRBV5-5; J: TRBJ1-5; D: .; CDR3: CASSPGTPNQPQHF; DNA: TGTGCCAGCAGTCCCGGGACACCAAATCAGCCCCAGCATTTT
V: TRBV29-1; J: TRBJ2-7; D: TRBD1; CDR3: CSVFGTGGPTYEQYF; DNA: TGCAGTGTGTTCGGGACAGGGGGCCCCACCTACGAGCAGTACTTC
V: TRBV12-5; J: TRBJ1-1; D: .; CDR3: CAPSGGGRWGDTEAFF; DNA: TGTGCCCCTTCGGGGGGGGGCCGATGGGGTGACACTGAAGCTTTCTTT
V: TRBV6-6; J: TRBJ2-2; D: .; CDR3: CASSYSSEGAGELFF; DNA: TGTGCCAGCAGTTACTCCTCTGAGGGCGCCGGGGAGCTGTTTTTT
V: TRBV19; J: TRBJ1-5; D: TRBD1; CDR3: CASSTGQGDRRPQHF; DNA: TGTGCCAGTAGTACAGGACAGGGCGACAGGCGGCCCCAGCATTTT
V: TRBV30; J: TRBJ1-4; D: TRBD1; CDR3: CAWRKLPGQPGVNEKLFF; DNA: TGTGCCTGGAGGAAGCTTCCGGGACAGCCAGGAGTTAATGAAAAACTGTTTTTT
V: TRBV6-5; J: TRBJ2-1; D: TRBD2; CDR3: CASSQLAGRWNEQFF; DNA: TGTGCCAGCAGTCAACTAGCGGGGAGGTGGAATGAGCAGTTCTTC
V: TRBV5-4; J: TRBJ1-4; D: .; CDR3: CASSLAGTNEKLFF; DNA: TGTGCCAGCAGCTTGGCAGGGACTAATGAAAAACTGTTTTTT